The clone carrying this T cell receptor beta chain has a handful of counts. Expressed TCRB transcripts were sequenced because the entire RNA isolate underwent reverse transcription. TCRdb's copy holds only in-frame clones and misses some; the assay was immunoSEQ multiplex PCR. The sample includes under 350,000 clones, approximately 8% of them seen just once. This sample was included in a study of beta chain features in type 1 diabetes. Trimming removed 5 bases at V and 8 bases at J, with 15 bases between. This CDR3 comprises 12 residues. The germline CDR1 and CDR2 sequences are SQVTM and ANQGSEA. A sort by CD45RO/CCR7/CD25/CD127/CD95/CD27 yielded CD4+ naive, central memory, regulatory and stem cell-like memory cells.

The chain employs TRBV29-1 and TRBJ1-1; a possible D gene is TRBD1 (6 bases). The sequencing sample was made of central memory CD4+ T cells from blood. The TCR was taken from a woman aged 18-29 years in good health. CDR3 nucleotide sequence: TGCAGCGTTACTGAGGGGGGTGTCGAAGCTTTCTTT. Amino acids: CSVTEGGVEAFF.